Listed below are T cell receptor beta chains from one sample, sequenced in a study of T cell repertoires in cytomegalovirus infection. For these TCRs, the target antigens are not known. One entry per CDR3 protein results from TCRdb running MiXCR on the reads. The sample yields around 89,000 distinct CDR3 sequences, over 25% seen once. Sequencing was performed on CD8+ T cells from cultured PBMCs, taken from culture after CMV antigen stimulation. The receptors stem from a human donor in good health (CMV status not recorded). Some clones in this sample may be carry-over from other donors' samples. CDR3s include the opening cysteine and the closing phenylalanine or tryptophan. D genes are given only for firm matches. Some rows mark clone size as missing; the rest say once, few, many or name a class of expanded clone.

V,J,D,size,DNA,CDR3
TRBV4-3,TRBJ1-1,.,.,TGCGCCAGCAGCCAATTTGAGGGAACGAACACTGAAGCTTTCTTT,CASSQFEGTNTEAFF
TRBV9,TRBJ1-1,.,few,TGTGCCAGCAGCGCCCCAGGGGTGGTTAGGCCTGGTGAAGCTTTCTTT,CASSAPGVVRPGEAFF
TRBV7-9,TRBJ2-2,.,few,TGTGCCAGCAGCTTAAGTGGACAGCAGCCGAACACCGGGGAGCTGTTTTTT,CASSLSGQQPNTGELFF
TRBV27,TRBJ2-6,.,once,TGTGCCAGCATGAGGGGTGGGGCCAACGTCCTGACTTTC,CASMRGGANVLTF
TRBV7-6,TRBJ1-6,TRBD1,many,TGTGCCAGCAGCACAGGGACAGAAAATTCACCCCTCCACTTT,CASSTGTENSPLHF
TRBV28,TRBJ1-2,.,few,.,CASSTSTGSKHGYTF
TRBV3-1,TRBJ2-5,.,.,TGTGCCAGCAGCCAAGAAAACTCCCAAGAGACCCAGTACTTC,CASSQENSQETQYF
TRBV11-2,TRBJ2-7,.,.,TGTGCCAGCAGCTTCGGGGATGGGGAGCAGTACTTC,CASSFGDGEQYF
TRBV12-3/TRBV12-4,TRBJ2-1,TRBD2,many,TGTGCCAGCAGTTTATTTCTAGCGGGGGCCCAAGCCTACAATGAGCAGTTCTTC,CASSLFLAGAQAYNEQFF
TRBV20-1,TRBJ2-3,.,.,TGCAGTGTTAGTGACCTATGGCATCGCACAGATACGCAGTATTTT,CSVSDLWHRTDTQYF
TRBV5-4,TRBJ2-3,.,many,TGTGCCAGCAGCGGGGGGCCGGGGGACACAGATACGCAGTATTTT,CASSGGPGDTDTQYF
TRBV4-1,TRBJ1-1,.,many,TGCGCCAGCAGCCCCCTCCCGAGGTCCTTCTCGAACACTGAAGCTTTCTTT,CASSPLPRSFSNTEAFF
TRBV27,TRBJ2-5,TRBD2,.,TGTGCCAGCAGGACTAGCGGGGCAGAGACCCAGTACTTC,CASRTSGAETQYF
TRBV12-3/TRBV12-4,TRBJ1-1,.,.,TGTGCCTCTTCATGGGGGGTGCACACTGAAGCTTTCTTT,CASSWGVHTEAFF
TRBV24-1,TRBJ2-7,.,few,TGTGCCACCAGTGATCCCCACGAGCAGTACTTC,CATSDPHEQYF
TRBV7-2,TRBJ2-7,.,.,TGTGCCAGCAGCTTAGGATCAGGGAACTACGAGCAGTACTTC,CASSLGSGNYEQYF
TRBV5-1,TRBJ1-2,TRBD1,many,TGCGCCAGCAGCCCCGAGGGGGGACAGGGGGAAAGTGGCTACACCTTC,CASSPEGGQGESGYTF
TRBV5-6,TRBJ2-7,TRBD1,many,TGTGCCAGCAGTTGGACAGGAGCCCAAGTCTACGAGCAGTACTTC,CASSWTGAQVYEQYF
TRBV27,TRBJ1-1,TRBD1,many,TGTGCCAGCAGTTTTACCCCGGGACAGGTGTCTGAAGCTTTCTTT,CASSFTPGQVSEAFF
TRBV7-8,TRBJ2-7,TRBD1,few,TGTGCCAGCAGCCCCTACACCGGGACAGGGGCTTCCTACGAGCAGTACTTC,CASSPYTGTGASYEQYF
TRBV7-6,TRBJ2-5,.,.,TGTGCCGGGGGGATCCAAGAGACCCAGTACTTC,CAGGIQETQYF
TRBV29-1,TRBJ1-5,.,.,TGCAGCGCCGAGGGAGGGCCGGGTCAGCCCCAGCATTTT,CSAEGGPGQPQHF
TRBV6-5,TRBJ1-1,.,.,TGTGCCAGCAGTTACTCCGTGCGGGATGGGAACACTGAAGCTTTCTTT,CASSYSVRDGNTEAFF
TRBV7-6,TRBJ2-7,.,.,TGTGCCAGCAGCTTGAGTGACAGCCACTCCTACGAGCAGTACTTC,CASSLSDSHSYEQYF
TRBV7-2,TRBJ2-3,TRBD2,many,TGTGCCAGCAGCTGGCGGGGAGCGGGGACTAGCACAGATACGCAGTATTTT,CASSWRGAGTSTDTQYF
TRBV28,TRBJ1-2,.,many,TGTGCCGGGTGGTCAAGAAGGACCTTTATTAACTATGGCTACACCTTC,CAGWSRRTFINYGYTF
TRBV4-1,TRBJ2-1,TRBD2,few,TGCGCCAGCAGCCAAGAGGGCGGGGGCTCCTACAATGAGCAGTTCTTC,CASSQEGGGSYNEQFF
TRBV15,TRBJ1-3,.,.,TGTGCCTCAGTACTTGGAAACACCATATATTTT,CASVLGNTIYF
TRBV27,TRBJ2-1,.,.,TGTGCCAGCAGCCACCCCTACAATGAGCAGTTCTTC,CASSHPYNEQFF
TRBV7-8,TRBJ2-3,.,few,TGTGCCAGCAGCTTAACGGGGTCAGATACGCAGTATTTT,CASSLTGSDTQYF
TRBV6-6,TRBJ2-1,TRBD2,.,TGTGCCAGCAGTTGGCGGGGGAATGAGCAGTTCTTC,CASSWRGNEQFF
TRBV7-7,TRBJ2-5,.,.,TGTGCCAGCAGGGTCGCCGGGGGTCAAGAGACCCAGTACTTC,CASRVAGGQETQYF
TRBV4-1,TRBJ2-7,.,.,TGCGCCAGCAGCCCCATTTTCGGGGGGCCCTACGAGCAGTACTTC,CASSPIFGGPYEQYF
TRBV7-6,TRBJ2-7,.,.,TGTGCCAGCAGCCTAGAGCCCGGGACCTCCTACGAGCAGTACTTC,CASSLEPGTSYEQYF
TRBV7-2,TRBJ1-5,.,few,TGTGCCAGCAGCTGGGAGTGGGATGGCAATCAGCCCCAGCATTTT,CASSWEWDGNQPQHF
TRBV6-6,TRBJ1-6,.,few,TGTGCCAGCAGTTACTACCCCGGCACCTCGGGGAATTCACCCCTCCACTTT,CASSYYPGTSGNSPLHF
TRBV14,TRBJ2-7,.,many,TGTGCCAGCAGCTCAGAGCCCCTATACGAGCAGTACTTC,CASSSEPLYEQYF
TRBV19,TRBJ2-2,.,.,TGTGCCAGTAGTCCGGGACATCCCTACACCGGGGAGCTGTTTTTT,CASSPGHPYTGELFF
TRBV12-5,TRBJ1-2,.,.,TGTGCTAGTGGTTTAGACCGCCGACTAGACAGACGATATGGCTACACCTTC,CASGLDRRLDRRYGYTF
TRBV7-6,TRBJ2-7,.,.,TGTGCCAGCAGCTTAGGAGGAATCGGCGACGAGCAGTACTTC,CASSLGGIGDEQYF
TRBV24-1,TRBJ2-2,.,.,TGTGCCACCAAAGGGGGGATCACCGGGGAGCTGTTTTTT,CATKGGITGELFF
TRBV4-1,TRBJ1-1,.,few,TGCGCCAGCAGCCAAGTTGGGGTAATCACTGAAGCTTTCTTT,CASSQVGVITEAFF
TRBV20-1,TRBJ2-5,TRBD1,few,TGCAGTGCTAGACAGGGGGCCAAGACCCAGTACTTC,CSARQGAKTQYF
TRBV9,TRBJ1-6,TRBD1,.,TGTGCCAGCAGCCCAGGGACAGGGCCATCGGTACCCCTCCACTTT,CASSPGTGPSVPLHF
TRBV9,TRBJ2-1,TRBD2,.,TGTGCCAGCAGCCCAAGACTAGCGGGGGAGTACAATGAGCAGTTCTTC,CASSPRLAGEYNEQFF
TRBV7-9,TRBJ1-2,.,few,TGTGCCAGCAGCCCCCAGGGATTTAACTATGGCTACACCTTC,CASSPQGFNYGYTF
TRBV6-5,TRBJ2-5,.,.,TGTGCCAGCAGTTACTCGGGTACCCAGGGGACCCAGTACTTC,CASSYSGTQGTQYF
TRBV27,TRBJ1-5,TRBD1,.,TGTGCCAGCAGTCAGGACAGGGGGGTTTCCCAGCATTTT,CASSQDRGVSQHF
TRBV10-3,TRBJ1-5,TRBD1,.,TGTGCCATCAGTGACTATGACAGGGGGCGCGATCAGCCCCAGCATTTT,CAISDYDRGRDQPQHF
TRBV5-6,TRBJ1-3,.,.,TGTGCCAGCAGCTCGCCACGAAACTCTGGAAACACCATATATTTT,CASSSPRNSGNTIYF
TRBV7-3,TRBJ2-3,TRBD2,many,TGTGCCAGCAGCCAGAAACTAGCGGATTCCACAGATACGCAGTATTTT,CASSQKLADSTDTQYF
TRBV3-1,TRBJ2-3,.,.,TGTGCCAGCAGCCAAGGACAGTCTAGCACAGATACGCAGTATTTT,CASSQGQSSTDTQYF
TRBV10-3,TRBJ2-7,TRBD2,many,TGTGCCATCAGTAGCGGGGGTTACGAGCAGTACTTC,CAISSGGYEQYF
TRBV6-1,TRBJ2-7,.,.,TGTGCCAGCAGTCAAGTTAGGGAAATCGACGAGCAGTACTTC,CASSQVREIDEQYF
TRBV6-5,TRBJ2-1,.,.,TGTGCCAGCAGTTACTCCGGCGGGGCCGAGAGGCTCAATGAGCAGTTCTTC,CASSYSGGAERLNEQFF
TRBV12-3/TRBV12-4,TRBJ2-7,.,.,TGTGCCAGCAGTGCCCCGACTAGGATCTACGAGCAGTACTTC,CASSAPTRIYEQYF
TRBV5-1,TRBJ2-7,.,many,TGCGCCAGCAGCTTGAGGACAGACGGATACGAGCAGTACTTC,CASSLRTDGYEQYF
TRBV6-5,TRBJ1-6,TRBD1,few,TGTGCCAGCAGGGATGGACAGGGCTATAATTCACCCCTCCACTTT,CASRDGQGYNSPLHF
TRBV27,TRBJ1-5,.,.,TGTGCCAGCAGTTTAGGAGGACAAGGCAATCAGCCCCAGCATTTT,CASSLGGQGNQPQHF